A single sample is the source of the 24 T cell receptor beta chains below, sequenced in a study of brain T cells in children with intractable seizures. Method: immunoSEQ multiplex PCR; TCRdb's copy keeps in-frame clones and lacks some. The sample lists some 64,000 clones, about 96% seen once, with 0.38% in the top ten. This specimen was peripheral blood, taken at surgery. These receptors were obtained from a boy in the first two years of life with focal cortical dysplasia and intractable seizures.

This chain links TRBV19 with TRBJ2-7; 7 bases align to TRBD1. Trimming cost V 3 bases and J 3 bases; bases outside gene matches: 5. The CDR3 consists of 14 residues. Germline CDR1 reads LNHDA; CDR2 reads SQIVND (reference sequence). The CDR3 reads CASSMQGESYEQYF. CDR3 nucleotides: TGTGCCAGTAGTATGCAGGGGGAAAGCTACGAGCAGTACTTC.

The V and J genes are TRBV3-1 (or the pseudogene TRBV3-2) and TRBJ2-4; 9 bases map to TRBD2. The CDR3 spans 15 residues. Trimming removed 0 bases from V and 6 bases from J; junction bases left unmatched: 3. Per germline, CDR1 LGHDT and CDR2 YNNKEL (reference sequence). This chain's CDR3 is CASSQDLAGVNIQYF. In DNA form, the CDR3 reads TGTGCCAGCAGCCAAGACTTAGCGGGGGTAAACATTCAGTACTTC.

The rearrangement uses TRBV5-1 and TRBJ1-5; no firm D call. Per germline, CDR1 SGHRS and CDR2 YFSETQ. V dropped 5 bases and J dropped 1 base, with 7 bases sitting between them. This CDR3 region has 13 residues. This chain's CDR3 is CASSPESNQPQHF. CDR3 sequence (DNA): TGCGCCAGCAGTCCCGAGAGCAATCAGCCCCAGCATTTT.

CDR3 region: CASRTSANEQYF. The CDR3 nucleotides are TGTGCCAGCAGGACTAGCGCCAACGAGCAGTACTTC. The chain links TRBV7-9 to TRBJ2-7, with 8 bases identical to TRBD2. The CDR3 contains 12 residues. V gave up 6 bases and J gave up 5 bases; unmatched junction bases: 3. Germline assignment: CDR1 SEHNR and CDR2 FQNEAQ (reference sequence).

V gene TRBV24-1 combines with J gene TRBJ1-5; no firm D call. This CDR3 has 18 residues. Germline V lookup: CDR1 KGHDR, CDR2 SFDVKD. The V gene lost 4 bases and the J gene lost 0 bases, with 18 bases spanning the gap. The CDR3 reads CATSDPAMVDHSNQPQHF. CDR3 coding DNA: TGTGCCACCAGTGACCCGGCGATGGTTGACCATAGCAATCAGCCCCAGCATTTT.

The chain combines TRBV6-2 or TRBV6-3 with TRBJ1-5; 10 bases align to TRBD1. This CDR3 contains 21 residues. With 0 bases clipped from V and 1 base from J, the junction kept 15 bases outside the gene matches. Germline V gene data show CDR1 as MNHEY and CDR2 as SVGEGT. CDR3 loop: CASSYSDYWTGGIGSNQPQHF. The CDR3 DNA follows: TGTGCCAGCAGTTACTCGGATTACTGGACAGGGGGAATAGGAAGCAATCAGCCCCAGCATTTT.

As concerns this clone: The same CDR3 is also encoded by other DNA sequences in this sample. The chain has TRBV19 and TRBJ2-7; 10 bases fit TRBD1. Losses at the gene ends were 4 bases for V and 4 bases for J; bases not matched to a gene: 1. The germline V gene has CDR1 LNHDA and CDR2 SQIVND (reference sequence). The CDR3 spans 13 residues. The CDR3 bases are TGTGCCAGTAGTAGGGACAGGGGTTACGAGCAGTACTTC. This translates into CASSRDRGYEQYF.

The V call is TRBV5-1, the J call TRBJ2-3, with D unresolved. The CDR3 has 15 residues. V was clipped by 2 bases and J by 2 bases, with 12 bases between them. Germline loops: CDR1 SGHRS, CDR2 YFSETQ. CDR3 DNA: TGCGCCAGCAGCTTCATACTATGGAACACAGATACGCAGTATTTT. Its protein product is CASSFILWNTDTQYF.

The chain couples TRBV18 to TRBJ1-1; 8 bases fit TRBD1. This CDR3 has 18 amino acids. Per the germline V gene, CDR1 is KGHSH and CDR2 is LQKENI. The V gene end was trimmed by 4 bases and the J gene end by 4 bases; junction bases not matched to a gene: 17. This CDR3 reads CASSLTGMAGGAGTEAFF. In nucleotides, the CDR3 is TGTGCCAGCTCACTCACCGGTATGGCAGGGGGCGCCGGCACTGAAGCTTTCTTT.

V and J are TRBV5-1 and TRBJ2-7; the match to TRBD1 covers 9 bases. Germline V gene sequence: CDR1 SGHRS, CDR2 YFSETQ. Trimming at V came to 4 bases and at J to 1 base, leaving 6 bases not matched to a gene. This CDR3 is built from 15 residues. In DNA, the CDR3 is TGCGCCAGCAGCATGGGACAGGGCCGATCCTACGAGCAGTACTTC. Its protein product is CASSMGQGRSYEQYF.

V is TRBV7-9 and J is TRBJ2-1, with TRBD2 identical over 9 bases. The CDR3 contains 16 residues. With V trimmed by 5 bases and J by 0 bases, 5 bases remained unmatched. Germline V gene data show CDR1 as SEHNR and CDR2 as FQNEAQ (reference sequence). The CDR3: CASSLRLAVSYNEQFF. In DNA, the CDR3 is TGTGCCAGCAGCCTAAGACTAGCGGTCTCCTACAATGAGCAGTTCTTC.

The V gene is TRBV27, the J gene TRBJ2-2; D is unclear. The length of the CDR3 is 12 residues. Germline V gives CDR1 MNHEY, CDR2 SMNVEV (reference sequence). V was cut by 1 base and J by 3 bases, with 0 bases left in between. CDR3 nucleotides: TGTGCCAGCAGTTTATACACCGGGGAGCTGTTTTTT. Encoded protein: CASSLYTGELFF.

This clone has a handful of counts. The genes are TRBV24-1 and TRBJ2-7; D is unresolved. CDR3 length: 13 amino acids. Looked up from germline, CDR1 is KGHDR and CDR2 is SFDVKD. V was clipped by 5 bases and J by 6 bases, with 13 bases between them. CDR3 in DNA: TGTGCCACCAGTGCAGGTCATTGGGGCGAGCAGTACTTC. This encodes CATSAGHWGEQYF.

This chain joins TRBV9 and TRBJ2-2; TRBD2 aligns across 10 bases. This CDR3 comprises 18 residues. Looked up from germline, CDR1 is SGDLS and CDR2 is YYNGEE. Trimming cost V 0 bases and J 0 bases; bases outside gene matches: 5. The CDR3 DNA reads as TGTGCCAGCAGCGTAGCTGGACTAGCGGTCCCGAACACCGGGGAGCTGTTTTTT. This gives the protein CASSVAGLAVPNTGELFF.

The J gene is TRBJ2-2, the V gene TRBV7-2, with D uncertain. The germline CDR1 and CDR2 sequences are SGHTA and FQGNSA. The V gene lost 4 bases and the J gene lost 3 bases, with 9 bases spanning the gap. This CDR3 is built from 14 residues. CDR3: CASSSRLDTGELFF. CDR3 sequence (DNA): TGTGCCAGCAGCTCCCGACTTGACACCGGGGAGCTGTTTTTT.

The rearrangement links TRBV19 to TRBJ2-1; 7 bases match TRBD2. The V gene's germline CDR1 is LNHDA and CDR2 SQIVND (reference sequence). Losses at the gene ends were 2 bases for V and 6 bases for J; bases not matched to a gene: 7. The CDR3 totals 15 residues. The CDR3, as DNA: TGTGCCAGTAGTATAAGAGCGGGACTGGGCAATGAGCAGTTCTTC. Protein sequence: CASSIRAGLGNEQFF. The variable domain in full, with the rest retrieved from reference TRBV19 and TRBJ2-1, is DGGITQSPKYLFRKEGQNVTLSCEQNLNHDAMYWYRQDPGQGLRLIYYSQIVNDFQKGDIAEGYSVSREKKESFPLTVTSAQKNPTAFYLCASSIRAGLGNEQFFGPGTRLTVL.

The chain carries TRBV5-1 and TRBJ1-1, with unresolved D. CDR1 is SGHRS, CDR2 YFSETQ, per germline. The CDR3 runs to 17 residues. V shed 1 base and J shed 0 bases, with 16 bases lying between them. The CDR3 nucleotides are TGCGCCAGCAGCTTGTCTGCAGCCACTTACATGAACACTGAAGCTTTCTTT. It encodes CASSLSAATYMNTEAFF. The full variable domain, its missing parts supplied by reference TRBV5-1 and TRBJ1-1, is KAGVTQTPRYLIKTRGQQVTLSCSPISGHRSVSWYQQTPGQGLQFLFEYFSETQRNKGNFPGRFSGRQFSNSRSEMNVSTLELGDSALYLCASSLSAATYMNTEAFFGQGTRLTVV.

The chain joins TRBV28 to TRBJ2-1; 7 bases line up with TRBD1. The CDR3 length is 16 residues. Germline V gene data show CDR1 as MDHEN and CDR2 as SYDVKM. Trimming took 5 bases from V and 2 from J; bases not matched to a gene: 9. CDR3 sequence reads: CASSQWDSPTYNEQFF. The CDR3, as DNA: TGTGCCAGCAGTCAATGGGACAGCCCGACCTACAATGAGCAGTTCTTC.

The rearrangement links TRBV3-1 (or the pseudogene TRBV3-2) to TRBJ1-2; TRBD1 matches 11 bases. This CDR3 spans 15 amino acids. Losses at the gene ends were 2 bases for V and 4 bases for J; bases not matched to a gene: 3. Germline V gene lookup returns CDR1 LGHDT and CDR2 YNNKEL (reference sequence). CDR3 DNA sequence: TGTGCCAGCAGCCAACCGGGACAGGGGGGCTATGGCTACACCTTC. This gives the protein CASSQPGQGGYGYTF.

The chain joins TRBV10-3 to TRBJ2-1, with D possibly being TRBD2 (5 bases). CDR1 ENHRY and CDR2 SYGVKD come from the germline V gene. V lost 0 bases and J 6 bases, leaving 18 bases between the germline ends. The CDR3 has 17 residues. The CDR3 nucleotides read TGTGCCATCAGTGAGTCGAAAATCCCTAGCCTGGGCAATGAGCAGTTCTTC. Its protein product is CAISESKIPSLGNEQFF.

The chain combines TRBV3-1 (or the pseudogene TRBV3-2) with TRBJ2-3; D is possibly TRBD2 (6 bases). The CDR3 runs 14 residues. V was cut by 1 base and J by 5 bases, with 10 bases left in between. Germline V gives CDR1 LGHDT, CDR2 YNNKEL (reference sequence). CDR3 protein: CASSQGLVGDTQYF. The CDR3 DNA is TGTGCCAGCAGCCAAGGACTAGTGGGAGATACGCAGTATTTT.

V usage is TRBV27 and J usage is TRBJ2-7; D perhaps matches TRBD2 (6 bases). The CDR3 has 16 residues. The V gene lost 6 bases and the J gene lost 7 bases, with 25 bases spanning the gap. Germline V lookup: CDR1 MNHEY, CDR2 SMNVEV (reference sequence). CDR3 sequence: CASSPSTGEIAGEQYF. Written as DNA, the CDR3 is TGTGCCAGCAGCCCCTCCACTGGGGAGATCGCGGGAGAGCAGTACTTC.

The chain uses TRBV19 and TRBJ1-2, with TRBD1 identical over 9 bases. The trim removed 7 bases at V and 8 bases at J, leaving 5 bases unmatched. Germline V gene sequence: CDR1 LNHDA, CDR2 SQIVND (reference sequence). The CDR3 runs 12 residues. In DNA form, the CDR3 reads TGTGCCAGTAAGGGGACAGGGTTCGGCTACACCTTC. This codes for CASKGTGFGYTF.

V is TRBV28 and J is TRBJ2-3; 9 positions match TRBD2. This CDR3 comprises 17 residues. Trimming removed 6 bases from V and 4 bases from J; junction bases left unmatched: 14. The germline V gene has CDR1 MDHEN and CDR2 SYDVKM. The CDR3 region is CASSYPPSGKLADTQYF. CDR3 sequence (DNA): TGTGCCAGCAGCTACCCCCCTAGCGGGAAACTGGCAGATACGCAGTATTTT.